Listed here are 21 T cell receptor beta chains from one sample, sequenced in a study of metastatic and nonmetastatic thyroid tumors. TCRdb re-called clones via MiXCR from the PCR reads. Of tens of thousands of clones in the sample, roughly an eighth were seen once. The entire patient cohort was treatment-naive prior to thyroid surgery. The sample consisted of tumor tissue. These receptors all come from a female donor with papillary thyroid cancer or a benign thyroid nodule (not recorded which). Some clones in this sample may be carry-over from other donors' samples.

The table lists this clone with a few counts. CDR3 nucleotide sequence: TGTGCCAGCAGCCAAGATCGGGGACCAGGCGGGGCTAGCGGGAGTGTTGAGCAGTTCTTC. Translated, it gives CASSQDRGPGGASGSVEQFF. The chain carries TRBV4-2 and TRBJ2-1; 10 bases agree with TRBD2. This CDR3 contains 20 residues. V shed 0 bases, J shed 9 bases, and the junction held 20 bases outside the gene matches. Germline V gene sequence: CDR1 LGHNA, CDR2 YNFKEQ.

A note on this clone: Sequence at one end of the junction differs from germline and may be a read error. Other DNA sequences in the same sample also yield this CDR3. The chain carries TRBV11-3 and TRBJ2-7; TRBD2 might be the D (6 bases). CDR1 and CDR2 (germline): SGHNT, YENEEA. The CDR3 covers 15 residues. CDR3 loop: CASSLDSGNTYEQYF. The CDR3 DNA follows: TGTGCCAGCAGTTTAGATAGCGGTAACACCTACGAGCAGTACTTC.

In DNA form, the CDR3 reads TGCAGTGCCAGACAGACCTACGAGCAGTACTTC. It yields the protein CSARQTYEQYF. The chain uses TRBV20-1 and TRBJ2-7, with D possibly matching TRBD1 (5 bases). The CDR3 is 11 amino acids. The V gene lost 6 bases and the J gene lost 2 bases, with 8 bases spanning the gap. The germline gives CDR1 DFQATT, CDR2 SNEGSKA (reference sequence).

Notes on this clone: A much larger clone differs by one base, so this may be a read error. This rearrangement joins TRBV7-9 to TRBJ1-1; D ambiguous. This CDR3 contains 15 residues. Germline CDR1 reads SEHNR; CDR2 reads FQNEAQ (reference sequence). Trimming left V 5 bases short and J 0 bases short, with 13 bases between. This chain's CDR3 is CASSPQVEMNTEAFF. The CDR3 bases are TGTGCCAGCAGCCCCCAGGTGGAGATGAACACTGAAGCTTTCTTT.

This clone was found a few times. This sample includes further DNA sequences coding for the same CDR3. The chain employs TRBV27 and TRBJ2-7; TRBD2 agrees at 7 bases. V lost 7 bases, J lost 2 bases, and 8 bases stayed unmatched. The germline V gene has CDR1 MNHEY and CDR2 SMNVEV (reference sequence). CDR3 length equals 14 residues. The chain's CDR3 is CASTPSGKAYEQYF. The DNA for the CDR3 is TGTGCCAGCACACCCAGCGGGAAAGCCTACGAGCAGTACTTC.

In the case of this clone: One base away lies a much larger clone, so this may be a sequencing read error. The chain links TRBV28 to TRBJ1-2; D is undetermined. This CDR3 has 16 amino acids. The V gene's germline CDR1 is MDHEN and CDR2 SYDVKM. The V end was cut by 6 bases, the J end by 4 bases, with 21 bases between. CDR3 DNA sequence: TGTGCCAGCAGCCGAATCCTACAGTGGCAGATCTATGGCTACACCTTC. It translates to CASSRILQWQIYGYTF.

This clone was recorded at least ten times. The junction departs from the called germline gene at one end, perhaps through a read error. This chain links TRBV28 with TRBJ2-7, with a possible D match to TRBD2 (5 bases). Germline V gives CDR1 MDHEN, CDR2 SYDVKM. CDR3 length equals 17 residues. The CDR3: CASSLYNVVSSTYEQYF. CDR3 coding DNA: TGTGCCAGCAGCTTATACAACGTGGTCTCTAGCACCTACGAGCAGTACTTC.

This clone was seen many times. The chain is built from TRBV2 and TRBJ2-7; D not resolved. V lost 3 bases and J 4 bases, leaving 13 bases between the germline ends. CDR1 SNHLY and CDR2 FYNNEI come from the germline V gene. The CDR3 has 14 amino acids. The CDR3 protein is CASSDRGFGYEQYF. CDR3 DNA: TGTGCCAGCAGTGACCGAGGATTCGGGTACGAGCAGTACTTC.

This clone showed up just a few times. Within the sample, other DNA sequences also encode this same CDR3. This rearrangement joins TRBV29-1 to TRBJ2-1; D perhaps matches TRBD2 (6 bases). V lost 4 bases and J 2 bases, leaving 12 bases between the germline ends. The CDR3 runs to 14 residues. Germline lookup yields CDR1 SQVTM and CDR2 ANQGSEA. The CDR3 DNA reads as TGCAGCGTTGGGGGTGGAGGGGCCTACAATGAGCAGTTCTTC. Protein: CSVGGGGAYNEQFF.

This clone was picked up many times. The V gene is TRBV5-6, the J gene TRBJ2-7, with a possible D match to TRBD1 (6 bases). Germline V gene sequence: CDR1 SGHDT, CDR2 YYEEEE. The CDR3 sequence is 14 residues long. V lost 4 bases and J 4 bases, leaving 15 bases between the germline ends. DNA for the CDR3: TGTGCCAGCAGCCAGGGGCTGGTGGGATACGAGCAGTACTTC. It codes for CASSQGLVGYEQYF.

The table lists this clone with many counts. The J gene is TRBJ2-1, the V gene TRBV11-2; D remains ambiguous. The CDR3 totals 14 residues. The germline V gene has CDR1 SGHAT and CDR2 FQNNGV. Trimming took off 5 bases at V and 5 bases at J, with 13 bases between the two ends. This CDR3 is CASSPRTPDNEQFF. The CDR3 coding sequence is TGTGCCAGCAGCCCGAGGACCCCAGACAATGAGCAGTTCTTC. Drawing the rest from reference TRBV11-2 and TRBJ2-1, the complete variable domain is EAGVAQSPRYKIIEKRQSVAFWCNPISGHATLYWYQQILGQGPKLLIQFQNNGVVDDSQLPKDRFSAERLKGVDSTLKIQPAKLEDSAVYLCASSPRTPDNEQFFGPGTRLTVL.

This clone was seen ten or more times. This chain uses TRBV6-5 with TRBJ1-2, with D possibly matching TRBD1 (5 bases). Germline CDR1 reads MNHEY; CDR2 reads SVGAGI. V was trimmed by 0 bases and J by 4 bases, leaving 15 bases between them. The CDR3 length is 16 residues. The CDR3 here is CASSYSRDPGVYGYTF. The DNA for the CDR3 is TGTGCCAGCAGTTACTCGCGGGACCCAGGCGTCTATGGCTACACCTTC.

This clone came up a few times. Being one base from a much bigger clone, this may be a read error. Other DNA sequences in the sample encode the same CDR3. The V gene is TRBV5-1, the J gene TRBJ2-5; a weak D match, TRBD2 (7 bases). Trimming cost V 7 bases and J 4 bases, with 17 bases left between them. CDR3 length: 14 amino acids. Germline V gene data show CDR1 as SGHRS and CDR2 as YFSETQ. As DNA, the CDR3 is TGCGCCAGCCGGACGGGGGGCGGAGTAGAGACCCAGTACTTC. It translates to CASRTGGGVETQYF.

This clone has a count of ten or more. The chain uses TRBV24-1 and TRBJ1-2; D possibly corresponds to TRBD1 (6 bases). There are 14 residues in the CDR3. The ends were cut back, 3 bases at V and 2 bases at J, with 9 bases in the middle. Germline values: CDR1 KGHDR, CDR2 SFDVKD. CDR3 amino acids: CATSDTGKNYGYTF. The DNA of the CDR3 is TGTGCCACCAGTGATACAGGGAAAAACTATGGCTACACCTTC.

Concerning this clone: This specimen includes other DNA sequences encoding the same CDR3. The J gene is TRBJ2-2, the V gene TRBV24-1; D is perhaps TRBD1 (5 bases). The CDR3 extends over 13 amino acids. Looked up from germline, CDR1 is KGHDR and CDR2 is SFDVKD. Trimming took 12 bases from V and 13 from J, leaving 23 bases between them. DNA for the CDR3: TGTGCCGCTCAACTTCAGGGAAACGGTGGGCTGTTTTTT. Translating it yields CAAQLQGNGGLFF.

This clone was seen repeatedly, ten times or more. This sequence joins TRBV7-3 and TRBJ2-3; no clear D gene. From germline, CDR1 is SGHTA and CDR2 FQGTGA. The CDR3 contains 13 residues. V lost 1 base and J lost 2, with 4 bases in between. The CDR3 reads CASSLSPTDTQYF. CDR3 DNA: TGTGCCAGCAGCTTAAGTCCCACAGATACGCAGTATTTT. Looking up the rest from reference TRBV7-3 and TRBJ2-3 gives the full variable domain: GAGVSQTPSNKVTEKGKYVELRCDPISGHTALYWYRQSLGQGPEFLIYFQGTGAADDSGLPNDRFFAVRPEGSVSTLKIQRTERGDSAVYLCASSLSPTDTQYFGPGTRLTVL.

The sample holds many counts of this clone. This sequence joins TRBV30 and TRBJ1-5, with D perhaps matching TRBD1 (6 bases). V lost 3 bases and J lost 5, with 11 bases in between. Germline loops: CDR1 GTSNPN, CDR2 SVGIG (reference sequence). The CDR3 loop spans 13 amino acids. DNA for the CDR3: TGTGCCTGGAGCCAGGGGTTGGATCAGCCCCAGCATTTT. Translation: CAWSQGLDQPQHF.

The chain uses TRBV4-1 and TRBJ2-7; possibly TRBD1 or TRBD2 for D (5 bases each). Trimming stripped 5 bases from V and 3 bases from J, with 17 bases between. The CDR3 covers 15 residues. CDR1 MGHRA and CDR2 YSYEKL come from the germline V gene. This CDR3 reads CASSIVGTGDYEQYF. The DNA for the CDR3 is TGCGCCAGCAGCATAGTCGGGACCGGGGACTACGAGCAGTACTTC.

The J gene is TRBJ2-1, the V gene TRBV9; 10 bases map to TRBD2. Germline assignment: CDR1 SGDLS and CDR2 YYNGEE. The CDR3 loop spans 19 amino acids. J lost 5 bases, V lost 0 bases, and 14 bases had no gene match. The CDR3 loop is CASSVAGGGASGSDNEQFF. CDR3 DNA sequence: TGTGCCAGCAGCGTAGCTGGGGGTGGGGCTAGCGGGAGCGACAATGAGCAGTTCTTC.

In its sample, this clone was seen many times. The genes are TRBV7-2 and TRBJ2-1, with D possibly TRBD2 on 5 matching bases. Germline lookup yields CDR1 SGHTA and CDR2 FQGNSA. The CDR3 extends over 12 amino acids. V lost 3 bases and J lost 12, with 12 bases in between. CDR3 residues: CASSFSATGQFF. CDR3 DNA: TGTGCCAGCAGCTTTAGCGCAACCGGGCAGTTCTTC.

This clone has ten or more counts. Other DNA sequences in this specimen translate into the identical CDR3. The CDR3 DNA follows: TGCAGTGCGCGGGACAGGGCCCAAGAGACCCAGTACTTC. Its translation is CSARDRAQETQYF. The chain joins TRBV20-1 to TRBJ2-5, with TRBD1 matching over 9 bases. Germline-derived CDR1 and CDR2 are DFQATT and SNEGSKA (reference sequence). The V segment lost 6 bases and the J segment 1 base; nucleotides outside the gene matches: 3. This CDR3 has 13 residues.